The rows below give T cell receptor beta chains drawn from one sample of a study of post-analysis software for immune sequencing data. One entry per CDR3 protein, called by TCRdb with MiXCR from the PCR reads. This table has some 160,000 distinct CDR3 sequences, 30% to 45% appearing once. The input for sequencing was blood, taken after autologous hematopoietic stem cell transplantation. The receptors come from a girl between 5 and 17 years old with multiple sclerosis. CDR3s leave out the opening cysteine and the closing phenylalanine or tryptophan. A D gene is named only where the DNA matches it firmly.

V gene	J gene	D gene	CDR3 protein
TRBV27	TRBJ2-7	TRBD1	ASSWGQVYEQY
TRBV9	TRBJ2-1	TRBD2	ASSVVGTSLYNEQF
TRBV14	TRBJ1-2	NA	ANSQGAHTGYGYT
TRBV5-1	TRBJ2-1	NA	ASSLDWAGVGEQF
TRBV28	TRBJ2-1	TRBD2	ASTPRTSGSDEQF
TRBV7-2	TRBJ1-6	NA	ASSPTVYNSPLH
TRBV20-1	TRBJ2-5	NA	SARAPGSAQETQY
TRBV12-5	TRBJ2-7	NA	ASGFLGSSYEQY
TRBV6-2/TRBV6-3	TRBJ2-2	NA	ASTPGGRNTGELF
TRBV20-1	TRBJ2-7	NA	SARDKGYEQY
TRBV24-1	TRBJ2-1	NA	ATSETSTGMYNEQF
TRBV11-3	TRBJ2-7	TRBD2	ASSRRLAGENAQY
TRBV12-3/TRBV12-4	TRBJ2-3	NA	ASSPARSVAADVQY
TRBV28	TRBJ1-6	NA	ASSLRLGDSPLH
TRBV7-9	TRBJ2-7	TRBD1	ASSLSRPQGDERY
TRBV29-1	TRBJ2-1	NA	SLRGLSSYNEQF
TRBV7-2	TRBJ2-1	NA	ASSLAPGYEQF
TRBV5-1	TRBJ1-1	TRBD1	ASSLVGGPNTEAF
TRBV5-1	TRBJ2-5	NA	ASSLAGGWKETQY
TRBV27	TRBJ2-3	TRBD2	ASSLWGLAGVGDTQY
TRBV25-1	TRBJ2-1	TRBD2	ASSTGLAGGWNEQF
TRBV30	TRBJ2-5	TRBD2	AWKGGRAFGGTQY
TRBV3-1	TRBJ1-2	NA	ASSPDKRYGYT
TRBV3-1	TRBJ2-7	TRBD2	ASSQGASGTSYEQY
TRBV6-5	TRBJ2-5	TRBD1	ASNRGETQY
TRBV5-1	TRBJ2-5	NA	ASKGSSRRYQETQY
TRBV9	TRBJ2-6	NA	ASSVVGVSSAGANVLT
TRBV15	TRBJ2-7	NA	ATSRDLGAVPSYEQY
TRBV6-6	TRBJ2-4	NA	ASSQMVGDIQY
TRBV27	TRBJ2-7	NA	ASSPRLISEQY
TRBV12-3/TRBV12-4	TRBJ1-5	TRBD1	ASTGTGEHQPQH
TRBV12-3/TRBV12-4	TRBJ2-7	NA	ASSFKAGTTYEQY
TRBV3-1	TRBJ2-1	NA	ASSQVRGEQF
TRBV28	TRBJ2-5	TRBD2	ASSLPTSGQETQY
TRBV27	TRBJ2-3	TRBD2	ASRDTGGPTTQY
TRBV2	NA	TRBD1	ASSDWDSRSYNEQY
TRBV3-1	TRBJ2-7	NA	ASSPYREGAQY
TRBV20-1	TRBJ2-5	TRBD2	SASREGRETQY
TRBV6-5	TRBJ1-1	TRBD1	ASTPPTGGRSEAF
TRBV24-1	TRBJ2-1	NA	ASWFEQF
TRBV6-2/TRBV6-3	TRBJ2-7	TRBD2	ASGSTSVYEQY
TRBV28	TRBJ1-1	NA	ASSLGGPEATEAF
TRBV11-2	TRBJ2-3	TRBD2	ASSPRTSGRHTQY
TRBV20-1	TRBJ1-4	TRBD1	SAKWDRKNEKLF
TRBV24-1	TRBJ2-5	TRBD1	AASDSRPTGAETQY
TRBV7-9	TRBJ2-1	TRBD2	ASSLARGTRWGINNEQF
TRBV11-2	TRBJ2-7	NA	ASSLSHEQY
TRBV3-1	TRBJ2-3	NA	ASRDGGTPLSTDTQY
TRBV5-1	TRBJ2-5	NA	ASRVGGWETQY
TRBV9	TRBJ2-1	TRBD2	ASSVDPPSGVYNEQF
TRBV4-2	TRBJ2-7	NA	ASSQEGTGRGEQY
TRBV20-1	TRBJ2-3	TRBD2	SARGSSGREFTDTQY
TRBV11-2	TRBJ2-2	NA	ASFLSTGELF
TRBV19	TRBJ2-1	NA	ASSRDFYNEQF
TRBV20-1	TRBJ2-4	TRBD2	SARDWAGGGEAKNIQY
TRBV20-1	TRBJ2-7	TRBD2	SAMTSGSYEQY
TRBV20-1	TRBJ2-7	NA	SARDPRTGKDEQY
TRBV12-3/TRBV12-4	TRBJ2-3	NA	ASSSTDTQY
TRBV20-1	TRBJ2-7	TRBD2	SAWTSQSSYEQY